This T cell receptor beta chain was sequenced during a study of T cell responses to AZD1222 COVID-19 vaccine. The study, taken as a whole, reports: A rise in Spike-specific TCR breadth and depth followed two AZD1222 doses. Seropositive status at baseline applied to only 5 to 7 AZD1222 recipients. No repertoire was sampled before or during the peak T cell response, only after it.

Libraries were prepared by immunoSEQ multiplex PCR; TCRdb keeps only in-frame clonotypes and omits some of them. This table holds about 120,000 clones, approximately 92% found once. This CDR3 has 16 residues. CDR1 is SNHLY and CDR2 is FYNNEI in the germline V gene. V lost 6 bases, J lost 1 base, and 16 bases lay in between. Concerning this clone itself: What it binds is unknown.

The specimen comprised peripheral blood, sampled 28 days after the second dose of the MenACWY control vaccine. The source is an adult who received the MenACWY meningococcal vaccine as a control. The V and J genes are TRBV2 and TRBJ2-1, with D perhaps given as TRBD1 or TRBD2 (6 bases each). The chain's CDR3 is CASRGAIADSYNEQFF. The CDR3 coding sequence is TGTGCCAGCAGGGGGGCGATAGCGGATTCCTACAATGAGCAGTTCTTC.